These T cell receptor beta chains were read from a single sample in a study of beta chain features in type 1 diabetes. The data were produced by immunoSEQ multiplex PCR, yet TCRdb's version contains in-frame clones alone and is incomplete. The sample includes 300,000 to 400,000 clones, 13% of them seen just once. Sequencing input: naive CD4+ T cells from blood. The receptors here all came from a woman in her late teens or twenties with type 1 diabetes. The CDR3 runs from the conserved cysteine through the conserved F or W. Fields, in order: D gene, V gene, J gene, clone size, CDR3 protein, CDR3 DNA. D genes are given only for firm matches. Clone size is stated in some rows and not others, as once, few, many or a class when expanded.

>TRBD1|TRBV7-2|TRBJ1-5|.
CASSRQGVSNQPQHF
TGTGCCAGCAGCCGCCAGGGGGTCAGCAATCAGCCCCAGCATTTT
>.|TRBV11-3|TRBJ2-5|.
CASSLRQETQYF
TGTGCCAGCAGCTTGCGCCAAGAGACCCAGTACTTC
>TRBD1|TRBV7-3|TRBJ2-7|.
CASSLGTGLDEQYF
TGTGCCAGCAGCTTGGGGACAGGTCTCGACGAGCAGTACTTC
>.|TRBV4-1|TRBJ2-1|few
CASSSRPGNEQFF
TGCGCCAGCAGCTCCCGACCCGGGAATGAGCAGTTCTTC
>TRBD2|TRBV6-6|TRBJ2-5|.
CASSRTLAASQETQYF
TGTGCCAGCAGTAGGACCCTAGCGGCCAGCCAAGAGACCCAGTACTTC
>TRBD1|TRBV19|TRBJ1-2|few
CASSIGAGTGLSNYGYTF
TGTGCCAGTAGTATCGGGGCGGGGACAGGACTAAGCAACTATGGCTACACCTTC
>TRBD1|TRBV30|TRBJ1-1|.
CAWSVQGHTEAFF
TGTGCCTGGAGTGTACAGGGGCACACTGAAGCTTTCTTT
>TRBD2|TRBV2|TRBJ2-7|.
CASRLREGGEQYF
TGTGCCAGCCGTTTGAGGGAGGGTGGTGAGCAGTACTTC
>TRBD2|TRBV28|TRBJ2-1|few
CASSLPGTSGLNEQFF
TGTGCCAGCAGTTTACCCGGGACTAGCGGCCTGAATGAGCAGTTCTTC
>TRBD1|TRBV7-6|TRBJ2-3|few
CASTSSGGAPDTQYF
TGTGCCAGCACCTCCTCAGGGGGCGCGCCAGATACGCAGTATTTT
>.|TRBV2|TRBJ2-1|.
CARRPGVGYNEQFF
TGTGCAAGAAGACCGGGAGTGGGCTACAATGAGCAGTTCTTC
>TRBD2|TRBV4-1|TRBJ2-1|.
CASSPVNGGGHNEQFF
TGCGCCAGCAGCCCCGTTAACGGGGGGGGCCACAATGAGCAGTTCTTC
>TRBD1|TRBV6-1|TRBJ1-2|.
CASSKQGIGGYGYTF
TGTGCCAGCAGCAAACAGGGGATCGGCGGCTATGGCTACACCTTC
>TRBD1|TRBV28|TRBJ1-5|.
CASSFLDRGSNQPQHF
TGTGCCAGCAGTTTTCTCGACAGGGGAAGCAATCAGCCCCAGCATTTT
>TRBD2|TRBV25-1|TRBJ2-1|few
CASSDWTSGRAGNEQFF
TGTGCCAGCAGTGACTGGACTAGCGGGAGGGCCGGAAATGAGCAGTTCTTC
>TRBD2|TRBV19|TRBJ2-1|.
CASSPFAGGGNEQFF
TGTGCCAGTAGTCCCTTCGCGGGAGGGGGCAATGAGCAGTTCTTC
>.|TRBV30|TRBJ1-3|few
CAWRVTGDRNTIYF
TGTGCCTGGAGGGTAACAGGAGATCGAAACACCATATATTTT
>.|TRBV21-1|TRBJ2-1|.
CASSKASAGGPEYNEQFF
TGTGCCAGCAGCAAAGCGTCAGCAGGAGGACCGGAGTACAATGAGCAGTTCTTC
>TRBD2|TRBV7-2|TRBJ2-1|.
CASSLASLGLGYNEQFF
TGTGCCAGCAGCTTAGCGAGCTTGGGACTAGGGTACAATGAGCAGTTCTTC
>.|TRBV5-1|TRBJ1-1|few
CASSLTGDTEAFF
TGCGCCAGCAGCTTGACGGGGGACACTGAAGCTTTCTTT
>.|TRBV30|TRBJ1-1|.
CAWDGPSTEAFF
TGTGCCTGGGACGGCCCTAGCACTGAAGCTTTCTTT
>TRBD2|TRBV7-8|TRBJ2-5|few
CASSPWAGGMETQYF
TGTGCCAGCAGCCCATGGGCGGGGGGAATGGAGACCCAGTACTTC
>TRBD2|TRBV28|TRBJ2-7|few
CASHPRGGGSYEQYF
TGTGCCAGCCATCCTCGTGGGGGGGGCTCCTACGAGCAGTACTTC
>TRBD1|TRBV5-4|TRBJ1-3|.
CASSQAQGTGNTIYF
TGTGCCAGCAGCCAGGCACAGGGGACTGGAAACACCATATATTTT
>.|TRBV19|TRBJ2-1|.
CASSSRASYNEQFF
TGTGCCAGTAGTAGTCGAGCCTCCTACAATGAGCAGTTCTTC
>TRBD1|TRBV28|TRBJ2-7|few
CASSHWTGGVDEQYF
TGTGCCAGCAGCCATTGGACAGGGGGCGTGGACGAGCAGTACTTC
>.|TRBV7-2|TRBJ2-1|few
CASSLWTVDEQFF
TGTGCCAGCAGCTTATGGACAGTCGATGAGCAGTTCTTC
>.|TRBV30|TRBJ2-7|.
CAWQGGPYEQYF
TGTGCCTGGCAGGGGGGCCCCTACGAGCAGTACTTC
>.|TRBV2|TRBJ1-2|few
CASSPMQNYGYTF
TGTGCCAGCAGTCCCATGCAGAACTATGGCTACACCTTC
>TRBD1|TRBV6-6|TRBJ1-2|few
CASSRDSNYGYTF
TGTGCCAGCAGCCGGGACAGTAACTATGGCTACACCTTC
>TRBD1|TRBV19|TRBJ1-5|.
CASRDRLNQPQHF
TGTGCCAGTAGGGACAGGCTAAATCAGCCCCAGCATTTT
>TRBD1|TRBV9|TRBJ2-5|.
CASSLRTGGSETQYF
TGTGCCAGCAGCCTTCGGACAGGGGGGTCCGAGACCCAGTACTTC
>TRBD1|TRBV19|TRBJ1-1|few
CASRHPDRARGTEAFF
TGTGCCAGTCGCCACCCGGACAGGGCCCGGGGCACTGAAGCTTTCTTT
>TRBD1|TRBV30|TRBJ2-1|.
CACGQGAVNEQFF
TGTGCCTGTGGACAGGGGGCTGTAAATGAGCAGTTCTTC
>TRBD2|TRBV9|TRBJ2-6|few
CASSVRYYAGAGANVLTF
TGTGCCAGCAGCGTCCGATACTACGCGGGGGCTGGGGCCAACGTCCTGACTTTC
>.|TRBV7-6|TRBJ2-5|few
CASSLVRQGAGETQYF
TGTGCCAGCAGCTTAGTTCGGCAGGGCGCCGGGGAGACCCAGTACTTC
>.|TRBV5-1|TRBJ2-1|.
CASSFSAGSSYNEQFF
TGCGCCAGCAGCTTTAGTGCGGGAAGCTCCTACAATGAGCAGTTCTTC
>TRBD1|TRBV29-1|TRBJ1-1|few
CSVGQGSAEAFF
TGCAGCGTTGGACAGGGTAGCGCTGAAGCTTTCTTT
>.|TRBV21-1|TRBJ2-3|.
CASSKVYQGRSTDTQYF
TGTGCCAGCAGCAAAGTCTACCAGGGCCGTAGCACAGATACGCAGTATTTT
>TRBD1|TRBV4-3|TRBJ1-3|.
CASSRGQGPFYSGNTIYF
TGCGCCAGCAGCCGGGGACAGGGGCCTTTTTACTCTGGAAACACCATATATTTT
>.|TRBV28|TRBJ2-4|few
CASTQPGLIAKNIQYF
TGTGCCAGCACCCAACCGGGACTGATAGCCAAAAACATTCAGTACTTC
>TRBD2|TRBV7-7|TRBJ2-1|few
CASSSRLADNEQFF
TGTGCCAGCAGCTCTAGACTAGCGGACAATGAGCAGTTCTTC
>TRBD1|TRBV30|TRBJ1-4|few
CASTGANEKLFF
TGTGCCTCTACAGGGGCTAATGAAAAACTGTTTTTT
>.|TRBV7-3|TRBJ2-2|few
CASSLGATGELFF
TGTGCCAGCAGCTTAGGGGCGACCGGGGAGCTGTTTTTT
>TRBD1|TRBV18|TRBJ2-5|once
CASSPDRQGAQYF
TGTGCCAGCTCACCGGACAGGCAAGGGGCCCAGTACTTC
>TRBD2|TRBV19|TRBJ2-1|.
CASSILGGGLAGDEQFF
TGTGCCAGTAGTATATTAGGGGGGGGACTAGCAGGGGATGAGCAGTTCTTC
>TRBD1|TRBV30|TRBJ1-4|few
CAWSVGETGKEKLFF
TGTGCCTGGAGTGTAGGGGAGACAGGGAAGGAAAAACTGTTTTTT
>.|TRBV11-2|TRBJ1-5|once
CASSLAIRGQPQHF
TGTGCCAGCAGCTTAGCCATCAGGGGACAGCCCCAGCATTTT
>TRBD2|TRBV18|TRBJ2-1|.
CASSPAGGSYNEQFF
TGTGCCAGCTCACCGGCGGGGGGCTCCTACAATGAGCAGTTCTTC
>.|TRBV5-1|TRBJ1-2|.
CASSLAAGLYGYTF
TGCGCCAGCAGCTTGGCGGCAGGGCTTTACGGCTACACCTTC